This TCR beta chain was documented in a study of cytomegalovirus exposure and HLA in healthy donors. The junction had 8 bases not matched to a gene; V was cut back by 6 bases and J by 3 bases. The germline V gene encodes CDR1 SEHNR and CDR2 FQNEAQ (reference sequence). This CDR3 region has 14 residues. In the case of this clone: Its target is unknown.

Both 60 Vbeta primers and 13 Jbeta primers went into the PCR. Here immunoSEQ multiplex PCR was the method, and the copy in TCRdb shows in-frame clones only, minus some. The sample lists approximately 100,000 clones; 74% were seen once. Whole-study findings and limits: Relative to equally common others, HLA-associated TCR beta chains showed greater clonal expansion in a later analysis. Researchers catalogued about 160 TCR beta chains as cytomegalovirus-associated. For most TCR sequences rarity was the rule, although some public TCRs occurred in many donors. Among donors in an Asian-associated ancestry cluster, a later analysis reportedly found fewer N-insertions than the approximately 700-donor mean.

The chain recombines TRBV7-9 with TRBJ2-7; 7 nucleotides agree with TRBD1. The sample taken for sequencing was PBMCs. This clonotype was sampled from a man aged 50-59 years in good health and CMV-seropositive. The CDR3 loop reads CASSSGTALYEQYF. The CDR3 DNA sequence: TGTGCCAGCAGTTCTGGGACAGCCCTCTACGAGCAGTACTTC. Full variable domain (rest looked up from reference TRBV7-9 and TRBJ2-7): DTGVSQNPRHKITKRGQNVTFRCDPISEHNRLYWYRQTLGQGPEFLTYFQNEAQLEKSRLLSDRFSAERPKGSFSTLEIQRTEQGDSAMYLCASSSGTALYEQYFGPGTRLTVT.